This T cell receptor beta chain was profiled in a study of neurological immune-mediated disorders (dated by TCRdb to about 2019). Study-level background: Peripheral blood TCR-beta repertoires from patients with HTLV-I-associated myelopathy (HAM/TSP), patients with multiple sclerosis, and healthy controls were compared in the study using UMI-based sequencing. Longitudinal samples, technical triplicates and paired sorted CD4+ and CD8+ T-cell subsets, alongside PBMC samples, were included among the roughly 100 TCR-beta libraries. The cohort was made up of 68 subjects, consisting of about 14 HAM/TSP patients, 34 multiple sclerosis patients and some 20 healthy controls. Study-level results and caveats: TCR clonal expansion was highest in HAM/TSP patients and lowest in MS patients, with MS patients falling below even healthy controls. Across subjects, expanded clones never shared an identical CDR3 amino acid sequence, which suggests that the TCR-beta repertoires in every group were private.

Blood bank volunteers in Maryland, USA served as the healthy controls. For sorted-subset TCR libraries, some 950,000 sorted CD4+ or CD8+ T cells were used. Peripheral blood was subjected to Ficoll-Hypaque density gradient centrifugation to isolate PBMCs, which were then cryopreserved in liquid nitrogen. Paired sorted CD4+ and CD8+ subsets came from healthy controls, HAM/TSP patients and MS patients. Trimming at the junction amounts to 4 bases on V and 3 bases on J, and the germline ends lie 10 bases apart. CDR1 MNHEY and CDR2 SVGEGT were looked up in the germline V gene. The CDR3 covers 13 residues, taking in both the cysteine and the phenylalanine. Only the CDR3 portion is preserved as DNA: 39 bases, with reading frame beginning at the first base. In its sample, this clonotype was seen many times. What this receptor recognizes is not known. No quality values exist for individual bases; no much larger clone is one base distant.

cDNA synthesis used template-switch 5'RACE with a primer carrying a 10-nucleotide random unique molecular identifier tagging each TCR transcript. Each sequencing run produced over 190 million TCR-beta sequences covering 15-18 subjects. The RNeasy kit was used for extraction of total RNA. The KAPA Real-time Library Amplification kit was used to amplify TCR-beta VDJ regions with primers for the TCR constant region and the 5'RACE anchor. Sample indexes and Illumina adaptors were added in a first PCR, and a second PCR then increased library yield. After Ampure bead purification, the roughly 650 bp TCR product was size-selected on a 2% E-gel SizeSelection system. Before pooling, library quality was assessed on a Bioanalyzer, concentration was determined with Qubit, and library quantification was performed with the Kapa Library Quantification kit. Libraries were sequenced paired-end 2 x 150 bp on an Illumina HiSeq 2500. To increase sequence diversity, about 23-32% phiX was spiked into each library pool. From the authors' description of their analysis: Quality-filtered reads were processed with the UMI-based MiGEC pipeline, which removed over 75% of raw TCR sequences during error correction. IMGT germline references were used for aligning VDJ genes, and each clonotype was defined as a unique CDR3 amino acid sequence together with its V-J genes. Clonal expansion, Shannon diversity and CDR3 relatedness were evaluated with VDJtools (CalcPairwiseDistances, ClusterSamples), while phylogenetic trees were built in CLCbio workbench. A clone was classed as expanded if it had 8 or more unique UMIs, a cutoff based on coefficient-of-variation modelling across technical triplicates. The public reads were reanalyzed by TCRdb: fastp trimming at Q25, MiXCR alignment, in-frame beta chains only. For every CDR3 protein sequence, its rows merge into one entry that carries the most common genes and DNA. None of the V and J calls come from the authors' own analysis; TCRdb made them. In this sample the table shows 20,000 to 25,000 distinct CDR3 sequences, 6.2% of which occur a single time. Roughly 40% of the sample belongs to the ten largest clones.

This sequence originates from a man younger than 35 in good health. The rearranged chain carries TRBV6-2 or TRBV6-3 and TRBJ2-7, with TRBD2 tentatively as D gene (6 bases match). Sequencing was done on a sample of CD8+ T cells from blood. The nucleotides are TGTGCCAGCAGTTTCGGGAGTAGCTACGAGCAGTACTTC. Its protein is CASSFGSSYEQYF.